One T cell receptor beta chain is described in this entry. Its antigen is still unknown. Per-base quality was not reported, and no clone a single base away is much larger than it. This record belongs to a study of read filtering for tumor transcriptome and immune sequencing (dated by TCRdb to about 2020). For the wider study: The cohort had 17 male and approximately 14 female patients with a mean age of roughly 70 years, ranging from 47 to 80. Under revised international staging, roughly 8 patients fell into R-ISS I, 15 to 20 into R-ISS II and about 7 into R-ISS III. Whole-transcriptome libraries were prepared with the TruSeq RNA Access Library Prep Kit after DNase treatment. TCR-region mapped reads per sample ranged from about 4.05 to 11 million with IR-seq versus only roughly 80 to 1273 with RNA-seq. TCR repertoires obtained by targeted immune repertoire sequencing and by bulk whole-transcriptome sequencing performed on the same bone marrow samples were compared. One of the main goals was to work out a read-filtering strategy for immune repertoire data, in particular whether clonotypes backed by only a single read should be removed. What the work shows at the level of the full study, not this receptor alone: Single-read clonotypes made up about 82% of clonotypes but approximately 3.5% of total reads in IR-seq, and 70% to 75% of clonotypes and roughly 45% of reads in RNA-seq. Removing single-read clonotypes increased the correlation between IR-seq and RNA-seq shared clonotype proportions. Rather than purified T cells, the sorted CD138-negative fraction was a mixed bone marrow immune population. IR-seq captured clonotypes at much higher depth and more reliably than RNA-seq, and smaller IR-seq throughput sufficed to identify most shared clonotypes.

TCR libraries were constructed from 400 to 500 ng RNA using the Immunoverse kit, and molecular barcoded adaptors covering alpha/delta and beta/gamma chains were employed. TCR library preparation used the same RNA that was used for transcriptome sequencing. Sequencing of TCR libraries was carried out on an Illumina HiSeq 4000 with 2 x 150 cycles. The authors' pipeline ran thus. TCR reads were aligned to human V, D, J and C references and assembled into CDR3 clonotypes with MiXCR, including quality filtering and error correction. The tcR package in R was used for analysis of clonotype counts and gene usage diversity. Raw mapping reads were checked after the RNA-seq reads had been mapped by STAR aligner version 2.5.3a onto the human GRCh37 genome. IR-seq fastq files were randomly downsampled with Seqtk 1.3 to test the effect of sequencing depth on detected clonotypes. TCRdb passed the public sequencing reads through fastp at Q25 and MiXCR, retaining productive beta sequences. Each entry is one CDR3 protein sequence, shown with its most common DNA and genes. These V and J calls originate from TCRdb's pipeline instead of the authors' own analysis. A total of over 7,500 distinct CDR3 sequences appear in this sample, more than 15% of them only once. 20% to 30% of the sample lies in the top ten.

Bone marrow was sampled from every patient at the time of active disease. Bone marrow mononuclear cells were isolated by Ficoll-Hypaque density gradient centrifugation. CD138-negative cells were obtained by negative selection after labeling with CD138 magnetic microbeads on a MACS separator, removing myeloma plasma cells. Flow cytometry on an Attune NxT with CD138 antibodies was used to check the purity of the isolated cells. Total RNA was extracted with TRIzol reagent and quantified with a NanoDrop spectrophotometer. For each patient, the CD138-negative bone marrow sample underwent paired RNA-seq and IR-seq. Based on the germline V gene, the CDR1 and CDR2 sequences are MNHEY and SVGEGT. Including cysteine and phenylalanine, the CDR3 has 12 amino acids. CDR3 DNA only is kept here, 36 bases in frame from base 1. From V the trimming removes 5 bases and from J it removes 9 bases, while the gene matches leave 1 base of the junction unaccounted for.

The chain couples TRBV6-2 or TRBV6-3 to TRBJ2-1, with 10 junctional bases fitting TRBD1. The sequenced material came from a population of CD138-negative cells sorted from bone marrow. The cell subset or site tag for this specimen amounts to: bone marrow mononuclear cells depleted of CD138+ plasma/myeloma cells by negative magnetic selection. This clonotype was obtained from a donor aged 40 or older with multiple myeloma. The CDR3 reads as follows: CASSRTGGEQFF. The nucleotide sequence reads TGTGCCAGCAGTAGGACAGGGGGTGAGCAGTTCTTC.